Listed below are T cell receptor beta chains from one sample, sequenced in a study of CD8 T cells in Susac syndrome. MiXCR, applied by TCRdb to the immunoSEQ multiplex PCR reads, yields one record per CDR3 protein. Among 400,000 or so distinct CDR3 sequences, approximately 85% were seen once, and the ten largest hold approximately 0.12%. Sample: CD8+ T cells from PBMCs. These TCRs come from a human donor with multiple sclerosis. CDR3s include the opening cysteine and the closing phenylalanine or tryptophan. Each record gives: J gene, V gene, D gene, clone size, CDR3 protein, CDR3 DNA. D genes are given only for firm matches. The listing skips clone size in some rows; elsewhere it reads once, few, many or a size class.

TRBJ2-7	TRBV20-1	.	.	CSASQGYEQYF	TGCAGTGCTAGTCAGGGCTACGAGCAGTACTTC
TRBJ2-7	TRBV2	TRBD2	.	CASSATSGGPSSYEQYF	TGTGCCAGCAGCGCAACTAGCGGGGGGCCCTCCTCCTACGAGCAGTACTTC
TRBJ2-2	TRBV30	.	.	CAWSLLTGELFF	TGTGCCTGGAGTCTGCTAACCGGGGAGCTGTTTTTT
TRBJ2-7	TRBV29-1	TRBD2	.	CSARIGLADEQYF	TGCAGCGCCAGAATAGGACTAGCGGACGAGCAGTACTTC
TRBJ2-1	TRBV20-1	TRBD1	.	CSARETGGAYNEQFF	TGCAGTGCTAGAGAAACAGGGGGTGCCTACAATGAGCAGTTCTTC
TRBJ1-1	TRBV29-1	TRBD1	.	CSAGQAEAFF	TGCAGCGCGGGACAGGCTGAAGCTTTCTTT
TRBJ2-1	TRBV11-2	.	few	CASSLEDKYNEQFF	TGTGCCAGCAGCTTAGAGGATAAGTACAATGAGCAGTTCTTC
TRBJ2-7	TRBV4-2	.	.	CASNPARGVHEQYF	TGTGCCAGCAACCCGGCTCGCGGGGTACACGAGCAGTACTTC
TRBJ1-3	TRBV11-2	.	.	CASSLWALASSGNTIYF	TGTGCCAGCAGCTTATGGGCCCTAGCATCCTCTGGAAACACCATATATTTT
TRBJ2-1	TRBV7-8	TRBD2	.	CASSLVSSGRAGNEQFF	TGTGCCAGCAGCTTAGTTAGTAGCGGGAGGGCCGGCAATGAGCAGTTCTTC
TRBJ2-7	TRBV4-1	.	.	CASSQVGRVGDEQYF	TGCGCCAGCAGCCAAGTGGGCAGGGTTGGAGACGAGCAGTACTTC
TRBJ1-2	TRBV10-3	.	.	CAIPQSSGQFGYTF	TGTGCCATCCCCCAGTCGTCTGGACAGTTTGGCTACACCTTC
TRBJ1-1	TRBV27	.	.	CASTLSFGTEAFF	TGTGCCAGCACTCTCAGCTTCGGCACTGAAGCTTTCTTT
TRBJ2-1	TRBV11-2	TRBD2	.	CASSIGLAGGPLFHEQFF	TGTGCCAGCAGCATAGGACTAGCGGGAGGGCCGTTGTTCCATGAGCAGTTCTTC
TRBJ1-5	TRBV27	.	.	CASSLGGRDPQHF	TGTGCCAGCAGTTTAGGTGGCAGGGATCCCCAGCATTTT
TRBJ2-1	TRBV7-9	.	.	CASSPPGRVDEQFF	TGTGCCAGCAGCCCCCCCGGGCGGGTGGATGAGCAGTTCTTC
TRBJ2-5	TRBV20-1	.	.	CSAPEDSPGTQYF	TGCAGTGCCCCCGAGGACTCCCCGGGGACCCAGTACTTC
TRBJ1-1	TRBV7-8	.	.	CASSLRQDWSNTEAFF	TGTGCCAGCAGCTTAAGACAGGACTGGTCGAACACTGAAGCTTTCTTT
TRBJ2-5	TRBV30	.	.	CAWSEPAWGAEETQYF	TGTGCCTGGAGCGAACCAGCGTGGGGGGCGGAAGAGACCCAGTACTTC
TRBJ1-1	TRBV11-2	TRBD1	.	CASSFPTGEMPAFF	TGTGCCAGCAGCTTTCCTACAGGGGAAATGCCGGCTTTCTTT
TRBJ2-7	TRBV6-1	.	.	CASLGTGWAYEQYF	TGTGCCAGCCTCGGAACAGGGTGGGCATACGAGCAGTACTTC
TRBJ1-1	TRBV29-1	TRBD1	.	CSVEGRGQGESGAFF	TGCAGCGTTGAAGGTCGAGGACAGGGGGAGTCTGGAGCTTTCTTT
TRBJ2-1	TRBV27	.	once	CASSLWEGNEQFF	TGTGCCAGCAGTTTATGGGAAGGCAATGAGCAGTTCTTC
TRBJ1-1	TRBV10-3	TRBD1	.	CAIKGAEGTEAFF	TGTGCCATCAAGGGGGCCGAGGGCACTGAAGCTTTCTTT
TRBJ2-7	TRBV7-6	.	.	CASSLGAGPTYEQYF	TGTGCCAGCAGCTTAGGGGCGGGGCCCACCTACGAGCAGTACTTC
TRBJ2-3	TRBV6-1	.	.	CASSEWDRADTQYF	TGTGCCAGCAGTGAATGGGACCGGGCAGATACGCAGTATTTT
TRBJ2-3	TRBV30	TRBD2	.	CAWSSGVAGGLTDTQYF	TGTGCCTGGTCCTCAGGGGTAGCGGGGGGGCTTACAGATACGCAGTATTTT
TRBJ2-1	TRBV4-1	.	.	CASSQTETGWSYNEQFF	TGCGCCAGCAGCCAAACTGAGACAGGCTGGTCCTACAATGAGCAGTTCTTC
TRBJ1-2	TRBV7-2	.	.	CASSLLGEGYGYTF	TGTGCCAGCAGCTTATTAGGGGAGGGCTATGGCTACACCTTC
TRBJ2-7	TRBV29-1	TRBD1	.	CSVLTGSSYEQYF	TGCAGCGTTCTGACAGGGAGCTCCTACGAGCAGTACTTC
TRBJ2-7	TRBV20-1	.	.	CSAPNFSSTYEQYF	TGCAGTGCTCCCAATTTTAGTTCCACCTACGAGCAGTACTTC
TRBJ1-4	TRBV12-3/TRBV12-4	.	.	CASRASWDGKLFF	TGTGCCAGCAGGGCTAGTTGGGATGGGAAACTGTTTTTT
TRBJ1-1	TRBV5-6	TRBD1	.	CASSHMDRSSRGRGIAFF	TGTGCCAGCAGCCACATGGACAGGTCCTCGAGGGGGCGCGGAATAGCTTTCTTT
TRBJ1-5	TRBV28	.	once	CASSYTGTHNQPQHF	TGTGCCAGCAGTTATACAGGGACCCACAATCAGCCCCAGCATTTT
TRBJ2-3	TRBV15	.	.	CATSRQYNHWESTDTQYF	TGTGCCACCAGCCGGCAATACAACCACTGGGAGAGCACAGATACGCAGTATTTT
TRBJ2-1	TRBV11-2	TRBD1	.	CASSLPPGQGANEQFF	TGTGCCAGCAGCCTTCCCCCGGGACAGGGGGCCAATGAGCAGTTCTTC
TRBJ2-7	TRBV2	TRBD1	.	CASMLLTGDSYEQYF	TGTGCCAGCATGTTACTCACAGGGGACTCCTACGAGCAGTACTTC
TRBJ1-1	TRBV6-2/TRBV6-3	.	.	CASSYSMRQDTEAFF	TGTGCCAGCAGTTACTCCATGAGGCAAGACACTGAAGCTTTCTTT
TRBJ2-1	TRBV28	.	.	CASGRGTDYNSWGDEQFF	TGTGCCAGCGGACGAGGGACCGACTATAACTCGTGGGGCGATGAGCAGTTCTTC
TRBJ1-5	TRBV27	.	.	CASGEGYNQPQHF	TGTGCCAGTGGTGAGGGTTACAATCAGCCCCAGCATTTT
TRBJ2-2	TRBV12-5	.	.	CASGSWRAGELFF	TGTGCTAGTGGGTCATGGCGGGCCGGGGAGCTGTTTTTT
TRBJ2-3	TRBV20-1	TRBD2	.	CSARDLTSGGTTIHTQYF	TGCAGTGCTAGAGATCTTACTAGCGGGGGGACAACGATTCATACGCAGTATTTT
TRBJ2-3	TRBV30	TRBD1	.	CAWATSGGRGDTQYF	TGTGCCTGGGCTACCTCAGGGGGCAGGGGGGATACGCAGTATTTT
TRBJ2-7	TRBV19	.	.	CAGLDGPYEQYF	TGTGCCGGACTGGACGGACCCTACGAGCAGTACTTC
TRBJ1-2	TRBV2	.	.	CATAGMGGYTF	TGTGCCACCGCAGGGATGGGGGGCTACACCTTC
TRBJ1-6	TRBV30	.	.	CACGISYNSPLHF	TGTGCCTGCGGGATCTCCTATAATTCACCCCTCCACTTT
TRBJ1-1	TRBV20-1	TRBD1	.	CSAREAKTGGDTEAFF	TGCAGTGCTAGAGAGGCAAAGACAGGGGGTGACACTGAAGCTTTCTTT
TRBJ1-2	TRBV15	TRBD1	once	CATSRRQGRGYTF	TGTGCCACCAGCCGAAGACAGGGCCGGGGCTACACCTTC
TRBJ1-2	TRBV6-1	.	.	CASRQPQDSNYGYTF	TGTGCCAGCAGACAACCCCAGGACAGCAACTATGGCTACACCTTC
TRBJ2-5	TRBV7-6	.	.	CANSPSWMQETQYF	TGTGCCAACAGCCCGTCCTGGATGCAAGAGACCCAGTACTTC
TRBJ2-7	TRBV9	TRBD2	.	CASSVLAGFTYEQYF	TGTGCCAGCAGCGTTTTAGCGGGGTTCACCTACGAGCAGTACTTC
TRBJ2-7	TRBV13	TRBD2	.	CASSFRAGGSYEQYF	TGTGCCAGCAGCTTTCGGGCGGGAGGATCCTACGAGCAGTACTTC
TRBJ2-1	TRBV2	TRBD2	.	CASTGLASYNEQFF	TGTGCCAGCACCGGACTAGCCTCCTACAATGAGCAGTTCTTC
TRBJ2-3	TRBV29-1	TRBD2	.	CSVPTGGYTQYF	TGCAGCGTCCCGACGGGGGGATATACGCAGTATTTT
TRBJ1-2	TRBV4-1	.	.	CASSQDGLLSEVPRLGYTF	TGCGCCAGCAGCCAAGATGGTTTGCTATCCGAAGTCCCTCGACTCGGCTACACCTTC
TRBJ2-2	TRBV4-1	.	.	CASSQATNTGELFF	TGCGCCAGCAGCCAAGCTACGAACACCGGGGAGCTGTTTTTT
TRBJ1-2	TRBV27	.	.	CASSLSAGPYRYTF	TGTGCCAGCAGTTTATCTGCAGGGCCATATCGGTACACCTTC
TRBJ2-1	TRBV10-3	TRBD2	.	CAIGSGSGNNEQFF	TGTGCCATCGGGAGCGGGAGCGGAAACAATGAGCAGTTCTTC
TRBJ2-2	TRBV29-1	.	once	CSVQRRDSAGELFF	TGCAGCGTGCAACGAAGAGATTCGGCCGGGGAGCTGTTTTTT
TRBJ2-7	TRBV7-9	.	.	CASSGGISYEQYF	TGTGCCAGCAGCGGCGGGATCTCCTACGAGCAGTACTTC